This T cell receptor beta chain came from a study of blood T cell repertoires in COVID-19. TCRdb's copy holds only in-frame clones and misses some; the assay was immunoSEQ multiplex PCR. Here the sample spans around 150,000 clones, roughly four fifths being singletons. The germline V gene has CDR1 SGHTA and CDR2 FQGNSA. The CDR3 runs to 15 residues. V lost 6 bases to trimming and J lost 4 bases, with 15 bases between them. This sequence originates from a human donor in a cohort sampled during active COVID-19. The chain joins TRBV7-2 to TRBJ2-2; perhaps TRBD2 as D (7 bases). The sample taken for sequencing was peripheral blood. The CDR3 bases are TGTGCCAGCAGTTGGGGGGGCCGTGGCACCGGGGAGCTGTTTTTT. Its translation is CASSWGGRGTGELFF.